A single count supports the clone carrying this T cell receptor beta chain. Its antigen is still unknown. The entry originates in a study of T cells after posttransplantation cyclophosphamide. The CDR3 runs to 15 residues. CDR1 and CDR2 (germline): SGHDT, YYEEEE. Trimming cost V 4 bases and J 0 bases; bases outside gene matches: 2. Findings and limits, study-wide: Recipient CMV seropositivity and CMV reactivation strongly tracked TRB clonality.

A marrow graft followed busulfan-fludarabine conditioning, with cyclophosphamide on days +3 and +4. Method: immunoSEQ multiplex PCR; TCRdb's copy keeps in-frame clones and lacks some. In the table there are about 43,000 clones, 90% of which are singletons. The sequence came from a male patient aged 60-70 years who received an allogeneic stem cell transplant from a related donor and was CMV-positive. Some T cells here may be from the graft donor. This sequence joins TRBV5-6 and TRBJ1-3; 9 nucleotides align to TRBD1. The sample here was PBMCs, taken around 60 days after allogeneic stem cell transplant with posttransplant cyclophosphamide. The CDR3, as DNA: TGTGCCAGCAGCGCGACAGGGGGCTCTGGAAACACCATATATTTT. It is translated as CASSATGGSGNTIYF. Combining the CDR3 with reference TRBV5-6 and TRBJ1-3 gives the whole variable domain DAGVTQSPTHLIKTRGQQVTLRCSPKSGHDTVSWYQQALGQGPQFIFQYYEEEERQRGNFPDRFSGHQFPNYSSELNVNALLLGDSALYLCASSATGGSGNTIYFGEGSWLTVV.